This record covers a single T cell receptor (beta chain). PCR amplification relied on 60 Vbeta primers (plus 13 Jbeta primers). Using immunoSEQ multiplex PCR, the repertoire was profiled, and TCRdb retains in-frame clones only, with some absent. The sample carries 150,000 to 200,000 clones, around two thirds recorded once. This CDR3 spans 13 amino acids. The germline CDR1 and CDR2 sequences are GTSNPN and SVGIG (reference sequence). V shed 8 bases and J shed 7 bases, with 15 bases lying between them. The sample comes from a study of cytomegalovirus exposure and HLA in healthy donors. The origin of this receptor is a man between 40 and 49 years old in good health and CMV-seronegative. The source material was PBMCs. The chain is built from TRBV30 and TRBJ1-6, with D possibly TRBD1 on 6 matching bases. The DNA of the CDR3 is TGTGCCCTTCCGACAGGAGAAAATTCACCCCTCCACTTT. The encoded protein is CALPTGENSPLHF. Full variable domain (missing parts from reference TRBV30 and TRBJ1-6): SQTIHQWPATLVQPVGSPLSLECTVEGTSNPNLYWYRQAAGRGLQLLFYSVGIGQISSEVPQNLSASRPQDRQFILSSKKLLLSDSGFYLCALPTGENSPLHFGNGTRLTVT.